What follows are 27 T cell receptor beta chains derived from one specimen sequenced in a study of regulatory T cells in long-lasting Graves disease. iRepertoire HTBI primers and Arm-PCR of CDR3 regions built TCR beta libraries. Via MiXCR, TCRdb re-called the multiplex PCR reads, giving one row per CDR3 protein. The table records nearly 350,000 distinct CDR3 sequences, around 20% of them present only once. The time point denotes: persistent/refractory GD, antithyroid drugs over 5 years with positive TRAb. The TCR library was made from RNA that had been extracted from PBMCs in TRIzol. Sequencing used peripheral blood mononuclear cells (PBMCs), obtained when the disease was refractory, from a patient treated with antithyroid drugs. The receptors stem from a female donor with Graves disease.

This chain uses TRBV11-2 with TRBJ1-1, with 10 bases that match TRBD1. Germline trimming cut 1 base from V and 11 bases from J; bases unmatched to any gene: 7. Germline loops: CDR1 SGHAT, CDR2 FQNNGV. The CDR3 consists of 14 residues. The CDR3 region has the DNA TGTGCCAGCAGCTTAGGGGGACAGGGGTATACGGCTTTCTTT. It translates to CASSLGGQGYTAFF.

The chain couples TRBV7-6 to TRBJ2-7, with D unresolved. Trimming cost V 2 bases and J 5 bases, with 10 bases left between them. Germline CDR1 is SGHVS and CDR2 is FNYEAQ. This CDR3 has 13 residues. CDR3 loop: CASSLTIQDEQYF. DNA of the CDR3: TGTGCCAGCAGCTTAACCATCCAAGACGAGCAGTACTTC. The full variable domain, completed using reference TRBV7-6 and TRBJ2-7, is GAGVSQSPRYKVTKRGQDVALRCDPISGHVSLYWYRQALGQGPEFLTYFNYEAQQDKSGLPNDRFSAERPEGSISTLTIQRTEQRDSAMYRCASSLTIQDEQYFGPGTRLTVT.

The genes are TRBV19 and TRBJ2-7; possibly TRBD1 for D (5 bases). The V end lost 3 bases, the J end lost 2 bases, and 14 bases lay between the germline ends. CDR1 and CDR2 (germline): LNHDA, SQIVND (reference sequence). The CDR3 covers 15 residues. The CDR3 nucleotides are TGTGCCAGTAGTATGTCATTGGGGCCTCCCTACGAGCAGTACTTC. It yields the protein CASSMSLGPPYEQYF.

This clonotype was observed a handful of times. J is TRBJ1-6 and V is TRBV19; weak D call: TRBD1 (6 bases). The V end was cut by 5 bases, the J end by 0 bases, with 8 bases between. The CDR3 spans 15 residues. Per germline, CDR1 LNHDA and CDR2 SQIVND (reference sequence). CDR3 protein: CASSGQSSYNSPLHF. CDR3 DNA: TGTGCCAGTAGTGGACAGAGCTCCTATAATTCACCCCTCCACTTT.

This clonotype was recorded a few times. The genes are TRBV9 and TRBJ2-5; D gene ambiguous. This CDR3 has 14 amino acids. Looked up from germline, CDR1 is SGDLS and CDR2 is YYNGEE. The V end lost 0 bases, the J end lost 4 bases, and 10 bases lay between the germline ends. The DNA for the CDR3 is TGTGCCAGCAGCGTAGGCGGTAGCAGAGAGACCCAGTACTTC. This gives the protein CASSVGGSRETQYF.

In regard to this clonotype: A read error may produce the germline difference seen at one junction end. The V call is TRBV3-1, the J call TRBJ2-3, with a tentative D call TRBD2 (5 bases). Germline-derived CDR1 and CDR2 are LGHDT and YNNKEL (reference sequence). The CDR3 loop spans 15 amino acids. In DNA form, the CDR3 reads TGTGCCAGCAGCCCAGCCACCGACTATTTGACCCCAGAGGGATTT. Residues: CASSPATDYLTPEGF.

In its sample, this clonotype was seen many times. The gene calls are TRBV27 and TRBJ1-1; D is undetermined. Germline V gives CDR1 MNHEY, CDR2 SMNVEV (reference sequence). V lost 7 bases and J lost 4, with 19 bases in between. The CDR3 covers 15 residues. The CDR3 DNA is TGTGCCAGCAAAGAGGGAGGAGGAAGGCTCACTGAAGCTTTCTTT. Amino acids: CASKEGGGRLTEAFF.

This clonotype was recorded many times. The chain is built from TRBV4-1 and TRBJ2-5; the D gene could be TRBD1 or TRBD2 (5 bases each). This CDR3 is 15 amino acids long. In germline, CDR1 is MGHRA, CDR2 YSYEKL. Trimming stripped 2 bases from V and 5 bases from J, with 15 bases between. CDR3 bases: TGCGCCAGCAGCCAAATTGCGGCCGAGGGGGAGACCCAGTACTTC. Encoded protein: CASSQIAAEGETQYF.

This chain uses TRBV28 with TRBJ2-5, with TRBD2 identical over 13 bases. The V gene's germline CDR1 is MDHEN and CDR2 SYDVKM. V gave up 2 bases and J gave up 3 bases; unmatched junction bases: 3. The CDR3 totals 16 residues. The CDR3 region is CASSLGGLAGKETQYF. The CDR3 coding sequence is TGTGCCAGCAGTTTAGGGGGACTAGCGGGAAAAGAGACCCAGTACTTC.

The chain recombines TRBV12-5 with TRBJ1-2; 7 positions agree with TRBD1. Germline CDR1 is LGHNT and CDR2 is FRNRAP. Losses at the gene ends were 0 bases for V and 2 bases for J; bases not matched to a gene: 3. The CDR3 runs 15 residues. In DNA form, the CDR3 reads TGTGCTAGTGGTTTGGTAACAGGGGCGAACTATGGCTACACCTTC. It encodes CASGLVTGANYGYTF.

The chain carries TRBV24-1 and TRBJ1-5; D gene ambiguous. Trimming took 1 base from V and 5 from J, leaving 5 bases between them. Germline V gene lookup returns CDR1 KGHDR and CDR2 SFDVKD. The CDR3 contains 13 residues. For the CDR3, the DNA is TGTGCCACCAGTGATTTCGGAGATCAGCCCCAGCATTTT. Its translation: CATSDFGDQPQHF.

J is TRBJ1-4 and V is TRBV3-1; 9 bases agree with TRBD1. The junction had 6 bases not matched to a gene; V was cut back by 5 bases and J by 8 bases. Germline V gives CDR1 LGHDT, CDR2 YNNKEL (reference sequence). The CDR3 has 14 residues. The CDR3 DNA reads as TGTGCCAGCAGCTCTGGACAGGGGTCCGAAAAACTGTTTTTT. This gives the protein CASSSGQGSEKLFF. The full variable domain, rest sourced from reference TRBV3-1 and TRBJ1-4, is DTAVSQTPKYLVTQMGNDKSIKCEQNLGHDTMYWYKQDSKKFLKIMFSYNNKELIINETVPNRFSPKSPDKAHLNLHINSLELGDSAVYFCASSSGQGSEKLFFGSGTQLSVL.

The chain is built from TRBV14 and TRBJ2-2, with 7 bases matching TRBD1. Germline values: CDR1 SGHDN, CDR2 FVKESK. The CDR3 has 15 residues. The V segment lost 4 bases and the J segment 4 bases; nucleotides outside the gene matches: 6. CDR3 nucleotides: TGTGCCAGCAGCCCCCATGACAGGGTCACCGGGGAGCTGTTTTTT. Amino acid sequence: CASSPHDRVTGELFF.

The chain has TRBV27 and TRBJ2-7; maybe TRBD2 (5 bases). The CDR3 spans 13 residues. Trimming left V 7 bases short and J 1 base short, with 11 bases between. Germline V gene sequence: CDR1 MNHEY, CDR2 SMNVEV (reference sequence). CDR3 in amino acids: CASMDFTSYEQYF. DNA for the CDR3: TGTGCCAGCATGGACTTCACTTCCTACGAGCAGTACTTC.

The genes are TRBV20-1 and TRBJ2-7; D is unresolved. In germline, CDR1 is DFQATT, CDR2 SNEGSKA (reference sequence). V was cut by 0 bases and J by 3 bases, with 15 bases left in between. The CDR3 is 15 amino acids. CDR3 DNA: TGCAGTGCTAGAGATCGGATCTCCTTGCGCTACGAGCAGTACTTC. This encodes CSARDRISLRYEQYF.

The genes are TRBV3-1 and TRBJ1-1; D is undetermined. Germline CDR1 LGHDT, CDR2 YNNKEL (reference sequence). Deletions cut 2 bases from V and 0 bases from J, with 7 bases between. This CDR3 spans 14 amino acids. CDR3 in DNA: TGTGCCAGCAGCCAACACAGTTTGAACACTGAAGCTTTCTTT. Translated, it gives CASSQHSLNTEAFF.

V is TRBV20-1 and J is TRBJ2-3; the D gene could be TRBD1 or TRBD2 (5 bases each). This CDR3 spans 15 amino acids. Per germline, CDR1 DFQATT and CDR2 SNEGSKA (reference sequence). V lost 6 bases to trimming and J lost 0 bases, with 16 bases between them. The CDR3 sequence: CSADGAKGSTDTQYF. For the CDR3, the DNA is TGCAGTGCCGACGGGGCTAAGGGTAGCACAGATACGCAGTATTTT.

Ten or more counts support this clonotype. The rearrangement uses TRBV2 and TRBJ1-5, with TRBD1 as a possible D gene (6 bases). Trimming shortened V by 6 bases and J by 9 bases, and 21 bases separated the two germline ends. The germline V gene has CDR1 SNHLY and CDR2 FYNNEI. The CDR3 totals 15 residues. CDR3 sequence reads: CASRALEGGGVPQHF. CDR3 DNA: TGTGCCAGCAGGGCCTTGGAGGGGGGGGGAGTGCCCCAGCATTTT.

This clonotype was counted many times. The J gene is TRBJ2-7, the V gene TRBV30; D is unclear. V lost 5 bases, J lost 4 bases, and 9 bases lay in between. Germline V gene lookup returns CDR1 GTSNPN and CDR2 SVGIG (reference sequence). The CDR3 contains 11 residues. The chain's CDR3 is CAWSQVYEQYF. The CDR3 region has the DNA TGTGCCTGGTCACAAGTTTACGAGCAGTACTTC.

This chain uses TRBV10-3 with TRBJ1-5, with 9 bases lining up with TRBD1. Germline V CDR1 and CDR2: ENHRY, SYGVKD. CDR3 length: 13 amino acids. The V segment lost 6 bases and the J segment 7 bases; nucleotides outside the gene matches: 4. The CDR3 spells CAISVGTGQPQHF. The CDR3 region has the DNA TGTGCCATCAGCGTCGGGACAGGGCAGCCCCAGCATTTT.

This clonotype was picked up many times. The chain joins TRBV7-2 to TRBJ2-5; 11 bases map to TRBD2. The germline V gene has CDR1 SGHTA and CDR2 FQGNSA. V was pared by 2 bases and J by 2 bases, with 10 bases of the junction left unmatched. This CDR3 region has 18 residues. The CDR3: CASSLQASGGRYQETQYF. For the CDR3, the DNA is TGTGCCAGCAGCTTACAGGCTAGCGGGGGGCGCTATCAAGAGACCCAGTACTTC.

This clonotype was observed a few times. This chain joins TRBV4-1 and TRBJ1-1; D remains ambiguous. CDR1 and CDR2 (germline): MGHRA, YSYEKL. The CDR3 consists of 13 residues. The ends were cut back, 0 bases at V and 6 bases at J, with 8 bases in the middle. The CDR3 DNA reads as TGCGCCAGCAGCCAAGATGGCGGGTCTGAAGCTTTCTTT. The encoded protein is CASSQDGGSEAFF.

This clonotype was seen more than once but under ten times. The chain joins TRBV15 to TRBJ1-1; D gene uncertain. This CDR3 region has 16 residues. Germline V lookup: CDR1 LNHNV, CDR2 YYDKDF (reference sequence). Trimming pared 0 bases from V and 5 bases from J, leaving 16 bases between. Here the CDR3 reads CATSRDQYYSWTEAFF. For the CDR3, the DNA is TGTGCCACCAGCAGAGATCAGTATTATTCGTGGACTGAAGCTTTCTTT.

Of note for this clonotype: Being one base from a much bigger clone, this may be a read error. CDR3 in DNA: TGTGTCAGCAGCGCGCTCGTTAACACTGAAGCTTTCTTT. Translating gives CVSSALVNTEAFF. The chain combines TRBV7-9 with TRBJ1-1; D ambiguous. The CDR3 is made up of 13 amino acids. The germline V gene has CDR1 SEHNR and CDR2 FQNEAQ (reference sequence).

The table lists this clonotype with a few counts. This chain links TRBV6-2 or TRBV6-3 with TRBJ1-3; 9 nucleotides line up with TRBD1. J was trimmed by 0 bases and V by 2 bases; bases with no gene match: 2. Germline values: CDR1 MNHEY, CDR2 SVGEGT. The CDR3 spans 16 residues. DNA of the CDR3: TGTGCCAGCAGTTACGGGACAGGGCTCTCTGGAAACACCATATATTTT. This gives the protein CASSYGTGLSGNTIYF.

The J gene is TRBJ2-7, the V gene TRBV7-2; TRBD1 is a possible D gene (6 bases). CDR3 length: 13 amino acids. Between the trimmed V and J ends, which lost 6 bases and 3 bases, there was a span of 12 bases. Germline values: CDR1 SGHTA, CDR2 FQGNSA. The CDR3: CASRSDRIYEQYF. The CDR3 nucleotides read TGTGCCAGCAGATCGGACAGAATCTACGAGCAGTACTTC.

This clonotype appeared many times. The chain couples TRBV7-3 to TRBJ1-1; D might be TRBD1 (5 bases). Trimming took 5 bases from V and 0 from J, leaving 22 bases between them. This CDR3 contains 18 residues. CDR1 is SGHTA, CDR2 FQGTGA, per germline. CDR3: CASSPYGGISKMNTEAFF. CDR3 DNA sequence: TGTGCCAGCAGCCCGTATGGGGGAATTAGCAAAATGAACACTGAAGCTTTCTTT.